This TCR beta chain came from a study of blood T cell repertoires in COVID-19. About the study: The cDNA or gDNA used as material had been derived from T cells, B-cell-depleted T cells, or PBMCs.

TCRdb's copy holds only in-frame clones and misses some; the assay was immunoSEQ multiplex PCR. The sample has about 99,000 clones, roughly 82% seen once. Germline CDR1 reads SGDLS; CDR2 reads YYNGEE. The V gene lost 2 bases and the J gene lost 6 bases, with 15 bases spanning the gap. This CDR3 spans 15 amino acids. The chain is built from TRBV9 and TRBJ1-3, with a tentative D call TRBD1 (5 bases). This sequence originates from a man in his sixties with acute or convalescent COVID-19. The specimen sequenced was peripheral blood. The CDR3 nucleotides read TGTGCCAGCAGCGTGTTAGCGGGGGTGGAAAACACCATATATTTT. This gives the protein CASSVLAGVENTIYF.